This is a list of T cell receptor beta chains from one sample in a study of T-cell reconstitution after alpha-beta-depleted transplantation in children. In TCRdb, the PCR reads were re-called with MiXCR into one record per CDR3 protein. The sample lists roughly 20,000 distinct CDR3 sequences; about a tenth were seen once. The input for sequencing was PBMCs from the stem cell graft donor, taken from the stem cell graft. These receptor sequences come from a human donor who donated a stem cell graft to a child with chronic granulomatous disease. CDR3s leave out the opening cysteine and the closing phenylalanine or tryptophan. Fields, in order: V gene, J gene, CDR3 protein.

v_gene: TRBV5-6
j_gene: TRBJ2-1
CDR3aa: ASSFRVYNEQF

v_gene: TRBV20-1
j_gene: TRBJ2-2
CDR3aa: SARRDSTFTGELF

v_gene: TRBV7-3
j_gene: TRBJ2-7
CDR3aa: ASSLSPGSLYEQY

v_gene: TRBV7-2
j_gene: TRBJ2-2
CDR3aa: ASRGPGTNTGELF

v_gene: TRBV5-1
j_gene: TRBJ2-5
CDR3aa: ASSLLSNQETQY

v_gene: TRBV3-1
j_gene: TRBJ2-1
CDR3aa: AISQLQGNNEQF

v_gene: TRBV7-8
j_gene: TRBJ2-3
CDR3aa: ASSLERQTPSTDTQY

v_gene: TRBV7-9
j_gene: TRBJ2-1
CDR3aa: ATGLASYEQF

v_gene: TRBV7-9
j_gene: TRBJ2-7
CDR3aa: ASRPAGASSYEQY

v_gene: TRBV7-2
j_gene: TRBJ2-3
CDR3aa: ASSLTGGASTDTQY

v_gene: TRBV29-1
j_gene: TRBJ2-1
CDR3aa: SVGRATGGRGLSNEQF

v_gene: TRBV24-1
j_gene: TRBJ2-2
CDR3aa: ATSGTNTGELF

v_gene: TRBV7-8
j_gene: TRBJ1-6
CDR3aa: ASSLEPQGVSSPLH

v_gene: TRBV6-5
j_gene: TRBJ2-3
CDR3aa: ASSRGTGGVWSDTQY

v_gene: TRBV6-5
j_gene: TRBJ1-2
CDR3aa: ASSSRAGHYGYT

v_gene: TRBV27
j_gene: TRBJ1-5
CDR3aa: ASSLMGTANQPQH

v_gene: TRBV9
j_gene: TRBJ2-3
CDR3aa: ASSGSGSTDTQY

v_gene: TRBV28
j_gene: TRBJ1-2
CDR3aa: ASSRGRNLYGYT

v_gene: TRBV5-5
j_gene: TRBJ1-5
CDR3aa: ASSLWDNSNQPQH

v_gene: TRBV7-9
j_gene: TRBJ1-2
CDR3aa: ASSRDSYGYT

v_gene: TRBV27
j_gene: TRBJ1-2
CDR3aa: ASSFSQGGGKNGYT

v_gene: TRBV10-3
j_gene: TRBJ2-5
CDR3aa: AISGGETQY